This T cell receptor beta chain was sequenced for a study of T cells in Graves' hyperthyroidism and ophthalmopathy. Notes on the study in general: Most clonotypes expanded in thyroid above 0.001 were likewise present in blood.

CDR1 and CDR2 from the germline V gene are MRHNA and SNTAGT. Trimming left V 0 bases short and J 6 bases short, with 6 bases between. This CDR3 has 13 residues. In this sample, this clonotype turned up many times. Its antigen remains unidentified. RNA transcripts yielded amplified TCR beta CDR3 regions. The HTBI set primed first-round TCR CDR3 RT-PCR. TCRdb reprocessed the multiplex PCR reads with MiXCR, giving one entry per CDR3 protein. The table includes around 340,000 distinct CDR3 sequences, 15% to 20% detected once. This chain links TRBV6-4 with TRBJ2-1; the D call may be TRBD1 or TRBD2 (5 bases each). The receptor was isolated from a woman aged 25 to 45 with Graves' hyperthyroidism that later progressed to Graves' ophthalmopathy. The sample consisted of blood. The CDR3 DNA follows: TGTGCCAGCAGTGACTCCGGGACCAATGAGCAGTTCTTC. It yields the protein CASSDSGTNEQFF.